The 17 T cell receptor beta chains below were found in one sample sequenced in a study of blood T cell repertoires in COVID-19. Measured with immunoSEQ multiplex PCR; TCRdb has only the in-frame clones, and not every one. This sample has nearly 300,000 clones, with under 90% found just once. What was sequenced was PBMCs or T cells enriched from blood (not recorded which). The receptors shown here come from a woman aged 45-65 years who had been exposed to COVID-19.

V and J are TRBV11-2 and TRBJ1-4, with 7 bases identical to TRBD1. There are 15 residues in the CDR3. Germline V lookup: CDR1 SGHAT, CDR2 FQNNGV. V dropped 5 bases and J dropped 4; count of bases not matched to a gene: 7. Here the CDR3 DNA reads TGTGCCAGCAGCCGAAAGGGGGCAAGTAATGAAAAACTGTTTTTT. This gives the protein CASSRKGASNEKLFF.

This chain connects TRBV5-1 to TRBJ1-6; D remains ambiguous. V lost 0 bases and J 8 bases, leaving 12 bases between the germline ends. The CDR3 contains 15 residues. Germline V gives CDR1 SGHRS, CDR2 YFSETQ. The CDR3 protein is CASSLVGGSHSPLHF. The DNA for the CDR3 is TGCGCCAGCAGCTTGGTTGGAGGGAGTCATTCACCCCTCCACTTT.

CDR3 DNA sequence: TGCGCCAGCAGCAGACCGACAGGGGGTGCCCTGAACACCGGGGAGCTGTTTTTT. Protein sequence: CASSRPTGGALNTGELFF. The chain couples TRBV5-1 to TRBJ2-2, with 9 positions matching TRBD1. Per the germline V gene, CDR1 is SGHRS and CDR2 is YFSETQ. There are 18 residues in the CDR3. The J segment lost 1 base and the V segment lost 4 bases, leaving 11 bases of the junction unmatched.

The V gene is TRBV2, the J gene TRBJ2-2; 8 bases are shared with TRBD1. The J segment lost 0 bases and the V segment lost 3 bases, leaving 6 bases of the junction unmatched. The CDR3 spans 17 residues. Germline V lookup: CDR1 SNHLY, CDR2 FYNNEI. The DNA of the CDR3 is TGTGCCAGCAGTGATCCCACAGGGGGGCCGAACACCGGGGAGCTGTTTTTT. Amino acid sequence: CASSDPTGGPNTGELFF.

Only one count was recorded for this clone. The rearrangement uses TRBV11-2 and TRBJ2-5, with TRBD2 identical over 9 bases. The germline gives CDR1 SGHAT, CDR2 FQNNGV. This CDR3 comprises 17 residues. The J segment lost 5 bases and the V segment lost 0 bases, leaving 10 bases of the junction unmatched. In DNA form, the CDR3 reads TGTGCCAGCAGCTTAGAATACGGCGGGGGGGCCGGTGAGACCCAGTACTTC. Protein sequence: CASSLEYGGGAGETQYF.

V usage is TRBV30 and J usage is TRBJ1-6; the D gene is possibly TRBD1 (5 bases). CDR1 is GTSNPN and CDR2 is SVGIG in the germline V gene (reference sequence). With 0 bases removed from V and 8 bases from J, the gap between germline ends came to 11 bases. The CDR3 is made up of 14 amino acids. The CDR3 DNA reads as TGTGCCTGGAGTGTGGGGCAGGGTTATTCACCCCTCCACTTT. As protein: CAWSVGQGYSPLHF.

The CDR3 DNA reads as TGTGCCAGCAGACAGGCCGGGAGCCCCTACGAGCAGTACTTC. Translated: CASRQAGSPYEQYF. The genes are TRBV7-9 and TRBJ2-7; D perhaps matches TRBD2 (6 bases). This CDR3 spans 14 amino acids. CDR1 and CDR2 from the germline V gene are SEHNR and FQNEAQ (reference sequence). Trimming cost V 6 bases and J 2 bases, with 14 bases left between them.

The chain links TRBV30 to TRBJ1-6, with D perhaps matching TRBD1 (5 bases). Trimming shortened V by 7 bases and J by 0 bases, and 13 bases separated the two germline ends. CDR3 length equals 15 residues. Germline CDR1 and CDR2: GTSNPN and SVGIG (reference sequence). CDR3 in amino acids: CAFQGALSYNSPLHF. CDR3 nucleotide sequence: TGTGCCTTCCAAGGGGCCCTCTCCTATAATTCACCCCTCCACTTT.

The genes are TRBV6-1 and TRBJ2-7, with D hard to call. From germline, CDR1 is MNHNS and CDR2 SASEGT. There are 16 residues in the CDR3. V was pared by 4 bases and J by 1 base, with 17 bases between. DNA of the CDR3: TGTGCCAGCAGTGCTACCTCCACTGTCGGGTCCTACGAGCAGTACTTC. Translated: CASSATSTVGSYEQYF.

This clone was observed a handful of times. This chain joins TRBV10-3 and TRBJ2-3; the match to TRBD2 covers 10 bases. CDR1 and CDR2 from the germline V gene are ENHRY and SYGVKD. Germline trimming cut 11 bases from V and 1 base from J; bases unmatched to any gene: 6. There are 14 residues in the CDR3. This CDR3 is CAVRTSGGTDTQYF. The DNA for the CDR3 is TGTGCCGTCCGTACTAGCGGGGGCACAGATACGCAGTATTTT.

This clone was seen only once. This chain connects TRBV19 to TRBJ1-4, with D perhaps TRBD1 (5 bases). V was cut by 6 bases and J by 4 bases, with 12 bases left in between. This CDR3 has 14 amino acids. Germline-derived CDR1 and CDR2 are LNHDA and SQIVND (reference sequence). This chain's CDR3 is CASRAGPDNEKLFF. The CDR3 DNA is TGTGCCAGTAGAGCAGGGCCGGATAATGAAAAACTGTTTTTT.

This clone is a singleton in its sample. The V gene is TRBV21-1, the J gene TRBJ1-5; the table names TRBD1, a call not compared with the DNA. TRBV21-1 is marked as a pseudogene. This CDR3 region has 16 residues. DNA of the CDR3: TGTGCCAGCAGCAAACTCGGACACCTTAGCAATCAGCCCCAGCATTTT. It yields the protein CASSKLGHLSNQPQHF.

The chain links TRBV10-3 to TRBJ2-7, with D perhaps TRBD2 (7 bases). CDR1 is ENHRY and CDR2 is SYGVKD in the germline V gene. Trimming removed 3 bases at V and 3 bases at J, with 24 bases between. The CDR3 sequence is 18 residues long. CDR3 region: CAISDPRGGLRVGYEQYF. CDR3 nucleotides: TGTGCCATCAGTGACCCGAGGGGGGGGTTGAGGGTAGGCTACGAGCAGTACTTC.

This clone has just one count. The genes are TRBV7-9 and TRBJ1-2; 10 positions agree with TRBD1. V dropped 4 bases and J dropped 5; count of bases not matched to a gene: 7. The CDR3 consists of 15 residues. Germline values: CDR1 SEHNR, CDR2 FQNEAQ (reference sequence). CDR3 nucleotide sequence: TGTGCCAGCAGCTCCAGAGGGACAGGGGATTATGGCTACACCTTC. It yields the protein CASSSRGTGDYGYTF.

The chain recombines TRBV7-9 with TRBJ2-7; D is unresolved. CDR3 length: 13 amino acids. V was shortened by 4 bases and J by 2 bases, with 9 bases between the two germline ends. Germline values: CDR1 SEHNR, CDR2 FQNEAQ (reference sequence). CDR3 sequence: CASSSAGTYEQYF. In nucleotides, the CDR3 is TGTGCCAGCAGCTCCGCAGGAACCTACGAGCAGTACTTC.

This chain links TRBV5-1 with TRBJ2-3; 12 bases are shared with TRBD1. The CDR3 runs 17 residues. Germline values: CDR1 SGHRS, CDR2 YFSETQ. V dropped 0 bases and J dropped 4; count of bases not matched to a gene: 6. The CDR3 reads CASSLGGTGGGADTQYF. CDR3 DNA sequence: TGCGCCAGCAGCTTGGGCGGGACAGGGGGCGGCGCAGATACGCAGTATTTT.

The CDR3 DNA follows: TGCAGCGCCGTCGACAGGTTCGAGCAGTACTTC. Encoded protein: CSAVDRFEQYF. The chain links TRBV29-1 to TRBJ2-7, with a possible D match to TRBD1 (6 bases). CDR3 length: 11 residues. CDR1 SQVTM and CDR2 ANQGSEA come from the germline V gene. V was shortened by 7 bases and J by 6 bases, with 13 bases between the two germline ends.